Sequencing of this T cell receptor (beta chain) was carried out in a study of blood T cell repertoires in COVID-19. Study-wide background: PBMCs, B-cell-depleted T cells, or T cells provided the cDNA or gDNA that made up the material.

Clones were sequenced by immunoSEQ multiplex PCR, and TCRdb holds only the in-frame ones, with some missing. The sample records 300,000 to 400,000 clones, around nine tenths being singletons. The CDR3 contains 14 residues. Germline CDR1 and CDR2: SNHLY and FYNNEI. Trimming took 8 bases from V and 1 from J; bases not matched to a gene: 6. This receptor was obtained from a woman aged 30 to 39 with acute COVID-19. This chain connects TRBV2 to TRBJ1-1, with 8 bases fitting TRBD1. The sequencing input was PBMCs or T cells enriched from blood (not recorded which). For the CDR3, the DNA is TGTGCCAGCCGCTCAGACAGGGGGAACACTGAAGCTTTCTTT. Amino acid sequence: CASRSDRGNTEAFF.